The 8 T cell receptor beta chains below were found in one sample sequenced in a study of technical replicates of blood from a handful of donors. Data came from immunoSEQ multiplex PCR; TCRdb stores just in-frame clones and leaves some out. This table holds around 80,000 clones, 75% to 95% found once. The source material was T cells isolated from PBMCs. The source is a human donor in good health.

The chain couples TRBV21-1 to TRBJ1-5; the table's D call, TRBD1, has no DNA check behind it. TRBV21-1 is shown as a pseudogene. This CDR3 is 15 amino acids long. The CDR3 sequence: CARVLDRYSNQPQHF. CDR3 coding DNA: TGTGCCCGAGTATTGGACAGATATAGCAATCAGCCCCAGCATTTT.

In nucleotides, the CDR3 is TGCGCCAGCAGCCAAGAGGGGGCAGGGTATAAACGTACTCACACTGAAGCTTTCTTT. Translating gives CASSQEGAGYKRTHTEAFF. The chain recombines TRBV4-3 with TRBJ1-1, with D maybe TRBD1 (6 bases). The CDR3 is made up of 19 amino acids. The germline CDR1 and CDR2 sequences are LGHNA and YSLEER. Trimming took off 0 bases at V and 3 bases at J, with 23 bases between the two ends.

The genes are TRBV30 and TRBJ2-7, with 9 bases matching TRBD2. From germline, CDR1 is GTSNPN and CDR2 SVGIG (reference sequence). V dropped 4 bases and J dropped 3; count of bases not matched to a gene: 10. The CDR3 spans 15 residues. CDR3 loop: CAWNLFASGNYEQYF. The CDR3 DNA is TGTGCCTGGAACCTGTTTGCTAGCGGGAACTACGAGCAGTACTTC.

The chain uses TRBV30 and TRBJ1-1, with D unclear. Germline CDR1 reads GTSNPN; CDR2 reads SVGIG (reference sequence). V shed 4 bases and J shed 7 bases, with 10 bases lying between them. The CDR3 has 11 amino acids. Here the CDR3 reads CAWTQRVEAFF. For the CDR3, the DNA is TGTGCCTGGACCCAGAGGGTTGAAGCTTTCTTT. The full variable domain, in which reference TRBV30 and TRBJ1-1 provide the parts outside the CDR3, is SQTIHQWPATLVQPVGSPLSLECTVEGTSNPNLYWYRQAAGRGLQLLFYSVGIGQISSEVPQNLSASRPQDRQFILSSKKLLLSDSGFYLCAWTQRVEAFFGQGTRLTVV.

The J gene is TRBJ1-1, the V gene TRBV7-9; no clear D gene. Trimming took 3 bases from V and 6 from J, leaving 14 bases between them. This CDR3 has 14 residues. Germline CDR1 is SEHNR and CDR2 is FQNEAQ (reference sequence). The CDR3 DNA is TGTGCCAGCAGCTTGAATCAGAGGGCTCCTGAAGCTTTCTTT. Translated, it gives CASSLNQRAPEAFF.

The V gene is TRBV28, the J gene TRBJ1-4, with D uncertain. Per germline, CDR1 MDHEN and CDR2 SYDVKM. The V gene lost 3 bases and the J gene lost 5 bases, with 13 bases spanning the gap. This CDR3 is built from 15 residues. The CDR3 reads CASSLELEGNEKLFF. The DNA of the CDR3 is TGTGCCAGCAGTTTGGAACTTGAGGGAAATGAAAAACTGTTTTTT.

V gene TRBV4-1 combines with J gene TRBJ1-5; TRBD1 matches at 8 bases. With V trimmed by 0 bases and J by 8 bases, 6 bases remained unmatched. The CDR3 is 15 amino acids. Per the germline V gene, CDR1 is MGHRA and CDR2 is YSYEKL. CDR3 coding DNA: TGCGCCAGCAGCCAAGAGTTGCAGGGGGCAAAGCCCCAGCATTTT. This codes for CASSQELQGAKPQHF.

The CDR3 DNA reads as TGTGCCAGCTCAACATCGACAGGGGCCCTCTATGGCTACACCTTC. As protein: CASSTSTGALYGYTF. The chain is built from TRBV18 and TRBJ1-2; 8 bases are shared with TRBD1. Germline trimming cut 5 bases from V and 4 bases from J; bases unmatched to any gene: 9. This CDR3 is 15 amino acids long. From germline, CDR1 is KGHSH and CDR2 LQKENI.